The 11 T cell receptor beta chains below all came from one sample that was sequenced in a study of blood T cell repertoires in COVID-19. The assay was immunoSEQ multiplex PCR, and TCRdb's table has in-frame clones only and misses some. The data show around 80,000 clones, around 88% seen once. The sample was peripheral blood. The source of these receptors is an elderly woman with acute or convalescent COVID-19.

This chain connects TRBV29-1 to TRBJ2-5, with D perhaps TRBD1 (6 bases). V dropped 8 bases and J dropped 0 bases, with 13 bases sitting between them. The CDR3 has 13 residues. Germline V gene data show CDR1 as SQVTM and CDR2 as ANQGSEA. Here the CDR3 DNA reads TGCAGCCAAACTCGGACAGACCAAGAGACCCAGTACTTC. It is translated as CSQTRTDQETQYF.

CDR3 residues: CASSSRPGTKLEEQFF. The CDR3 DNA reads TGTGCCAGCAGCTCTCGCCCCGGGACAAAACTCGAGGAGCAGTTCTTC. The chain uses TRBV7-3 and TRBJ2-1; a possible D gene is TRBD1 (6 bases). The CDR3 has 16 amino acids. CDR1 SGHTA and CDR2 FQGTGA come from the germline V gene. Between the trimmed V and J ends, which lost 4 bases and 10 bases, there was a span of 23 bases.

This clone was detected a few times. The rearrangement uses TRBV7-2 and TRBJ2-1, with a possible D match to TRBD2 (6 bases). The CDR3 consists of 14 residues. Trimming removed 4 bases at V and 5 bases at J, with 12 bases between. CDR1 and CDR2 (germline): SGHTA, FQGNSA. This CDR3 is CASSWATSNNEQFF. The CDR3 DNA reads as TGTGCCAGCAGCTGGGCGACTAGTAACAATGAGCAGTTCTTC. Full variable domain (remainder filled in from reference TRBV7-2 and TRBJ2-1): GAGVSQSPSNKVTEKGKDVELRCDPISGHTALYWYRQSLGQGLEFLIYFQGNSAPDKSGLPSDRFSAERTGGSVSTLTIQRTQQEDSAVYLCASSWATSNNEQFFGPGTRLTVL.

The gene calls are TRBV14 and TRBJ1-3, with 8 bases that match TRBD1. The germline V gene encodes CDR1 SGHDN and CDR2 FVKESK. The CDR3 runs to 16 residues. V trimming: 4 bases; J trimming: 6 bases; junction bases outside the gene matches: 11. CDR3 in DNA: TGTGCCAGCAGCCGTTCCGGGGCAGGGGGCAAAAACACCATATATTTT. Translated, it gives CASSRSGAGGKNTIYF. Looking up the rest from reference TRBV14 and TRBJ1-3 gives the full variable domain: EAGVTQFPSHSVIEKGQTVTLRCDPISGHDNLYWYRRVMGKEIKFLLHFVKESKQDESGMPNNRFLAERTGGTYSTLKVQPAELEDSGVYFCASSRSGAGGKNTIYFGEGSWLTVV.

The chain couples TRBV5-4 to TRBJ2-1, with D perhaps matching TRBD2 (5 bases). CDR1 is SGHNT, CDR2 YYREEE, per germline (reference sequence). The CDR3 totals 16 residues. Trimming removed 4 bases from V and 4 bases from J, with 18 bases in between. The CDR3 loop reads CASSRGSTGVYNEQFF. Written as DNA, the CDR3 is TGTGCCAGCAGCCGGGGATCCACCGGTGTTTACAATGAGCAGTTCTTC.

The chain has TRBV18 and TRBJ2-7; D is possibly TRBD1 (5 bases). Germline CDR1 reads KGHSH; CDR2 reads LQKENI. V lost 3 bases, J lost 2 bases, and 20 bases lay in between. The CDR3 is made up of 17 amino acids. For the CDR3, the DNA is TGTGCCAGCTCACCCCTCCCTAGGGGTAGTTCTACCTACGAGCAGTACTTC. Its translation: CASSPLPRGSSTYEQYF.

This clone showed up just a few times. The rearrangement joins TRBV7-2 to TRBJ2-1; TRBD2 aligns across 8 bases. CDR3 length equals 16 residues. Per germline, CDR1 SGHTA and CDR2 FQGNSA. Germline trimming cut 3 bases from V and 7 bases from J; bases unmatched to any gene: 11. The CDR3 DNA follows: TGTGCCAGCAGCTTTTTTGCGGGAGGAGGTGGAAATGAGCAGTTCTTC. It encodes CASSFFAGGGGNEQFF.

The genes are TRBV29-1 and TRBJ2-3; 10 nucleotides align to TRBD1. V lost 8 bases, J lost 3 bases, and 5 bases stayed unmatched. The CDR3 covers 13 residues. Germline CDR1 SQVTM, CDR2 ANQGSEA. In DNA form, the CDR3 reads TGCAGCACCAGGGACAGGGGAACAGATACGCAGTATTTT. Translated: CSTRDRGTDTQYF.

This clone was detected once. V is TRBV19 and J is TRBJ1-1; TRBD1 agrees at 9 bases. The CDR3 is 15 residues long. The germline V gene has CDR1 LNHDA and CDR2 SQIVND (reference sequence). After removal of 2 bases from V and 6 bases from J, the junction contained 7 bases not matched to a gene. The CDR3 DNA reads as TGTGCCAGTAGTATAACGGGACAGGGAGATGCTGAAGCTTTCTTT. Its translation is CASSITGQGDAEAFF. The variable domain in full, with the rest retrieved from reference TRBV19 and TRBJ1-1, is DGGITQSPKYLFRKEGQNVTLSCEQNLNHDAMYWYRQDPGQGLRLIYYSQIVNDFQKGDIAEGYSVSREKKESFPLTVTSAQKNPTAFYLCASSITGQGDAEAFFGQGTRLTVV.

The chain employs TRBV12-3 or TRBV12-4 and TRBJ2-5, with unresolved D. V gave up 1 base and J gave up 7 bases, with 10 bases separating them. The CDR3 consists of 13 residues. CDR3 DNA sequence: TGTGCCAGCAGTTTAGGCCCAGCGCGGACCCAGTACTTC. Amino acid sequence: CASSLGPARTQYF.

The genes are TRBV11-3 and TRBJ2-2; D is unresolved. Germline V gene data show CDR1 as SGHNT and CDR2 as YENEEA. V was shortened by 3 bases and J by 7 bases, with 6 bases between the two germline ends. The CDR3 runs to 12 residues. The CDR3 DNA reads as TGTGCCAGCAGCTTTCCAGTCGGGGAGCTGTTTTTT. The encoded protein is CASSFPVGELFF.